Listed below are T cell receptor beta chains from one sample, sequenced in a study of patients and donors after allogeneic stem cell transplantation. TCRdb re-derived calls from the RT-PCR reads in MiXCR, one entry per CDR3 protein. The sample lists some 880,000 distinct CDR3 sequences; under 20% were seen once. Sample: blood, either unsorted or a sorted T cell fraction (not recorded which). The receptors were gathered from a human donor who was either an allogeneic HSCT recipient or a stem cell or donor lymphocyte infusion donor (not recorded which). It is not recorded whose cells these are; they may come from a transplant donor. Each CDR3 is given with its conserved first and last residue. Fields, in order: J gene, clone size, V gene, D gene, CDR3 DNA, CDR3 protein. The D gene is left open where the match is weak. Clone size, where shown, is once, few, many, or a class for clones that have expanded.

TRBJ1-3 - TRBV5-6 TRBD1 TGTGCCAGCAGCCCTATAGGACAGGCGAGCTCTGGAAACACCATATATTTT CASSPIGQASSGNTIYF
TRBJ2-5 many TRBV9 TRBD2 TGTGCCAGCAGCCCTCCTAGACTAGCGGGAGGGAAAATTCAAGAGACCCAGTACTTC CASSPPRLAGGKIQETQYF
TRBJ1-2 - TRBV7-2 - TGTGCCAGCAGCTTTGACAGGACCTCTAACTATGGCTACACCTTC CASSFDRTSNYGYTF
TRBJ1-6 - TRBV28 - TGTGCCAGCAGTTTATCAGGGATGGATTCACCCCTCCACTTT CASSLSGMDSPLHF
TRBJ2-7 few TRBV7-9 TRBD2 TGTGCCAGCAGCTCTCGAGCGGGAGGGCCCGAGTACTTC CASSSRAGGPEYF
TRBJ2-5 - TRBV7-7 - TGTGCTAGCAGCTTAGACGGGCGGCACCAAGAGACCCAGTACTTC CASSLDGRHQETQYF
TRBJ1-3 - TRBV3-1 - TGTGCCAGCAGCCCTCGGGGGGCAACTGGAAACACCATATATTTT CASSPRGATGNTIYF
TRBJ2-7 - TRBV20-1 - TGCAGTGCTAGCCATTCCGGAGACTACGAGCAGTACTTC CSASHSGDYEQYF
TRBJ1-3 few TRBV6-5 - TGTGCCAGCAGTTACTCTGACAGGCTGGGAGGAAACACCATATATTTT CASSYSDRLGGNTIYF
TRBJ1-6 - TRBV4-2 - TGTGCCAGCAGCCAAGAGTCGGGGGGTGGTTCACCCCTCCACTTT CASSQESGGGSPLHF
TRBJ2-1 many TRBV4-1 - TGCGCCAGCAGCCGGCAGATCTCCGTTTATGAGCAGTTCTTC CASSRQISVYEQFF
TRBJ1-2 - TRBV5-1 - TGCGCCAGCAGCGTCGGATTGTACGATGGCTACACCTTC CASSVGLYDGYTF
TRBJ2-3 - TRBV11-2 - TGTGCCAGCAGCCCCAGGAGTAGGGGCACAGATACGCAGTATTTT CASSPRSRGTDTQYF
TRBJ1-6 - TRBV6-1 TRBD1 TGTGCCAGCAGTACGGGACAGTCGGCTTCACCCCTCCACTTT CASSTGQSASPLHF
TRBJ2-1 - TRBV12-3/TRBV12-4 - TGTGCCAGCAGTTTTTGGCAGGGGAATCTAGGTAACAATGAGCAGTTCTTC CASSFWQGNLGNNEQFF
TRBJ2-7 few TRBV20-1 - TGCAGTGCCTCGTATGGAGGGAGTGAATCCTACGAGCAGTACTTC CSASYGGSESYEQYF
TRBJ2-1 many TRBV20-1 TRBD2 TGCAGTGCCAGAGGGACTAGCGGTGATGAGCAGTTCTTC CSARGTSGDEQFF
TRBJ1-1 few TRBV12-3/TRBV12-4 - TGTGCCAGCAGTTCCCGGCCACAAAGCCGAGCTTTCTTT CASSSRPQSRAFF
TRBJ1-2 few TRBV18 - TGTGCCAGCTCACCACCAGGAAGAACTAACTATGGCTACACCTTC CASSPPGRTNYGYTF
TRBJ2-7 - TRBV27 TRBD1 TGTGCCAGCAGTATCGGGACAGGGGGAGCCTACGAGCAGTACTTC CASSIGTGGAYEQYF
TRBJ1-2 - TRBV6-5 - TGTGCCAGCAGTTCCCAGCTGGGCGGCTACACCTTC CASSSQLGGYTF
TRBJ2-7 once TRBV6-5 - TGTGCCAGCAGTTACAAGGTCCCTACCTACGAGCAGTACTTC CASSYKVPTYEQYF
TRBJ1-6 few TRBV20-1 - TGCAGTGCTAGAGACAGGGCCTCACCCCTCCACTTT CSARDRASPLHF
TRBJ1-2 - TRBV19 TRBD1 TGTGCCAGTAGTCCCGACAGGGGATGGGGCTACACCTTC CASSPDRGWGYTF
TRBJ2-3 - TRBV12-3/TRBV12-4 - TGTGCCAGCAGTCTCAAGCGGACGCAGTATTTT CASSLKRTQYF
TRBJ2-3 few TRBV6-2/TRBV6-3 - TGTGCCAGCAAGGCCAGGGGAACAGATACGCAGTATTTT CASKARGTDTQYF
TRBJ1-6 - TRBV19 - TGTGCCAGTAGTATGGTACTGATGTCGGATAATTCACCCCTCCACTTT CASSMVLMSDNSPLHF
TRBJ2-7 - TRBV20-1 TRBD2 TGCAGTGCAACCACTAGCGGGGGGGGCCGCAACTACGAGCAGTACTTC CSATTSGGGRNYEQYF
TRBJ2-7 - TRBV19 TRBD1 TGTGCCAGTAGTAGCCACAGGGGGCCTCTCTACGAGCAGTACTTC CASSSHRGPLYEQYF
TRBJ1-1 - TRBV7-8 - TGTGCCAGCAGCTTAGGTCAGGGTTCAGCTTTCTTT CASSLGQGSAFF
TRBJ2-3 many TRBV12-3/TRBV12-4 TRBD2 TGTGCCAGCAGTTTGTTAGCGGGGGGAAGCACAGATACGCAGTATTTT CASSLLAGGSTDTQYF
TRBJ2-5 - TRBV29-1 - TGCAGCGTTGCCAACAGCCAAGAGACCCAGTACTTC CSVANSQETQYF
TRBJ2-2 - TRBV18 - TGTGCCAGCTCACCACGGCCGCTGGACGGAGTTAACACCGGGGAGCTGTTTTTT CASSPRPLDGVNTGELFF
TRBJ2-3 few TRBV5-1 TRBD2 TGCGCCAGCAGCTTGAATAGCGGGACCGCAGATACGCAGTATTTT CASSLNSGTADTQYF
TRBJ1-1 - TRBV9 TRBD1 TGTGCCAGCAGCCACACGAACAGGGGGCGGACTGAAGCTTTCTTT CASSHTNRGRTEAFF
TRBJ1-6 few TRBV2 TRBD1 TGTGCCTCATCGCGACAGGGTATGTTACCCCTCCACTTT CASSRQGMLPLHF
TRBJ2-3 few TRBV4-2 TRBD2 TGTGCCAGCAGCCAAGATCGGCTAGCGGGAACGGGAGATACGCAGTATTTT CASSQDRLAGTGDTQYF
TRBJ1-5 few TRBV20-1 - TGCAGTGCTAGAGACGGACCAGGGAATCAGCCCCAGCATTTT CSARDGPGNQPQHF